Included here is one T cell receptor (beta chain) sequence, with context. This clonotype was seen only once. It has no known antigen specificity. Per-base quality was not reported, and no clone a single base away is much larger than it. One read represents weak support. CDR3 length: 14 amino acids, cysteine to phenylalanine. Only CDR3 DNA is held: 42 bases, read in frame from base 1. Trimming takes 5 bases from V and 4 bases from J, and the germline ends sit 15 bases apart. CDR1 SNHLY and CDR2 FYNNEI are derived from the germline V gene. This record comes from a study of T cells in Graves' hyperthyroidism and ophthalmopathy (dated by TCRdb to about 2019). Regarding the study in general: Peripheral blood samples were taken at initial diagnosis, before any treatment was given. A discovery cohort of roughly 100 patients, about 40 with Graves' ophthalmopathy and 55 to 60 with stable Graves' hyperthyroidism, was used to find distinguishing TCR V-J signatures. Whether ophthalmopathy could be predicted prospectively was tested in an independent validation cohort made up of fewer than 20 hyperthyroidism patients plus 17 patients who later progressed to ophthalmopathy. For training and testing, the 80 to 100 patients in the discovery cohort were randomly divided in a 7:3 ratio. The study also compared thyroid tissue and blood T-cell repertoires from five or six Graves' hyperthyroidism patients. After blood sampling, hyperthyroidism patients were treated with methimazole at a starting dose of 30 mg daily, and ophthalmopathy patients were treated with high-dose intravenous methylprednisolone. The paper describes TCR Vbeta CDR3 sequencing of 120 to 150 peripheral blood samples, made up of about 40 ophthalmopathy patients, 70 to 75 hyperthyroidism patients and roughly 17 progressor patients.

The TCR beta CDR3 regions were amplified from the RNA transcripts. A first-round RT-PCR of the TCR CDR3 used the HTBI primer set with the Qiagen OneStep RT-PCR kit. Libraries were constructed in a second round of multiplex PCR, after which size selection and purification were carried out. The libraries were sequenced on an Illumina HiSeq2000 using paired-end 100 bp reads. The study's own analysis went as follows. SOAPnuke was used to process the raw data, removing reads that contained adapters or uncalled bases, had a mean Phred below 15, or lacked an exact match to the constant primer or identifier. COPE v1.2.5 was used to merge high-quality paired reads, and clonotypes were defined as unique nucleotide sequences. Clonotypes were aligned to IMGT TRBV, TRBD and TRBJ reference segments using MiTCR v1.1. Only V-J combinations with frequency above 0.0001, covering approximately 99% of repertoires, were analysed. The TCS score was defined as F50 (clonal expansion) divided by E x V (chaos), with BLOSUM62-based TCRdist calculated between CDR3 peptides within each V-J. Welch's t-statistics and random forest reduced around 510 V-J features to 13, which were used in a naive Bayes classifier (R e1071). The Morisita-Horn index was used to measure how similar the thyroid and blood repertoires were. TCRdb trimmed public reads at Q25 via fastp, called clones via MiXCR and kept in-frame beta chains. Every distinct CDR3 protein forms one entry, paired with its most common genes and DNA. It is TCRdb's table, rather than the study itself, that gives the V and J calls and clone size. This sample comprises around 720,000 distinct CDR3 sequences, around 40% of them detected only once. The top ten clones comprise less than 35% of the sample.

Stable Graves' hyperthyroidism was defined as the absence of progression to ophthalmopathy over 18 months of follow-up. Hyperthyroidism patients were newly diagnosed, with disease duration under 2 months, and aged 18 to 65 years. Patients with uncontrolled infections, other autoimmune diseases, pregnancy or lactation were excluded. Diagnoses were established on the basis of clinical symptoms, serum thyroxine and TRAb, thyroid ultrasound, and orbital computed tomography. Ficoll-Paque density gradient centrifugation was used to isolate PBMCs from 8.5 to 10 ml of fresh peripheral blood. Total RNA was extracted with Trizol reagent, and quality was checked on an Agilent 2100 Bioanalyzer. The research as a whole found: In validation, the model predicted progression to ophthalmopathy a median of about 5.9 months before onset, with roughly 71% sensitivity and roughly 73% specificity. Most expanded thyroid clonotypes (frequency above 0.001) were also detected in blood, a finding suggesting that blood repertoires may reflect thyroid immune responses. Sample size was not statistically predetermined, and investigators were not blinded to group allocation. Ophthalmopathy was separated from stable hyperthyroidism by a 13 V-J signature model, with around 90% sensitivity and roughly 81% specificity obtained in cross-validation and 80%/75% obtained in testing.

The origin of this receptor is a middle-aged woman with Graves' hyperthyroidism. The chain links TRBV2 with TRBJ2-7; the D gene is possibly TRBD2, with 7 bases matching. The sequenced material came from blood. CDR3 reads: CASSPPGGGYEQYF. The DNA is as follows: TGTGCCAGCAGTCCCCCGGGGGGCGGGTACGAGCAGTACTTC.